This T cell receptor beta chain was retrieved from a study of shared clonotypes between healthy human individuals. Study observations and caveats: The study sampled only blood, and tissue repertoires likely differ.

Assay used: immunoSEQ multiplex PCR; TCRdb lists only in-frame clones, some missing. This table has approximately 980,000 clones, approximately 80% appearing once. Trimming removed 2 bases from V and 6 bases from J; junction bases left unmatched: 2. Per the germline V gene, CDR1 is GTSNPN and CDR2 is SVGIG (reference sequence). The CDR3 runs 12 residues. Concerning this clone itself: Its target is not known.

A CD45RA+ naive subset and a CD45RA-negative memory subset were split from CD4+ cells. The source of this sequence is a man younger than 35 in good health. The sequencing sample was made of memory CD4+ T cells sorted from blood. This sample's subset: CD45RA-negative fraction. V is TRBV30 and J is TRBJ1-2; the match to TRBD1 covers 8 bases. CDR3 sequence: CAWSRTGHGYTF. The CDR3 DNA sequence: TGTGCCTGGAGTCGGACAGGGCATGGCTACACCTTC. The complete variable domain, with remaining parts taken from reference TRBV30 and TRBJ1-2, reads SQTIHQWPATLVQPVGSPLSLECTVEGTSNPNLYWYRQAAGRGLQLLFYSVGIGQISSEVPQNLSASRPQDRQFILSSKKLLLSDSGFYLCAWSRTGHGYTFGSGTRLTVV.